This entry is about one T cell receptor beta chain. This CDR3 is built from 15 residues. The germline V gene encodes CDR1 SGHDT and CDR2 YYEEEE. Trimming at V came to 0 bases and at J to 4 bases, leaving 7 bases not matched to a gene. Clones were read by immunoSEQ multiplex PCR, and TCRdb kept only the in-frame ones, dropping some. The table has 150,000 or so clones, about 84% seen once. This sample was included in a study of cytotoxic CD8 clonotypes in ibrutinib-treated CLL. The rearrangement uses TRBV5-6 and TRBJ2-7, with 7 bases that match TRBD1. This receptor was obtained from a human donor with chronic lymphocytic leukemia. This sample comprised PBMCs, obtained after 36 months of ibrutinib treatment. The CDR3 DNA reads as TGTGCCAGCAGCTTGGAAGGGGGCTCTTTTTACGAGCAGTACTTC. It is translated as CASSLEGGSFYEQYF.